The rows below give T cell receptor beta chains drawn from one sample of a study of blood T cells in healthy people across ages. TCRdb independently ran MiXCR on the 5' RACE reads; one entry per CDR3 protein. Altogether approximately 1,700,000 distinct CDR3 sequences are present, more than 35% being singletons, with the ten largest covering under 30%. Sequenced material: blood. These receptor sequences come from a human donor in good health. CDR3s include the opening cysteine and the closing phenylalanine or tryptophan. The D gene is left open where the match is weak. For some rows the clone size is stated as once, few or many, or as a class when expanded; others skip it.

cdr3_nt cdr3_aa d_call j_call clone_size v_call
TGTGCCACCAGCAGAGATCGGGTGAGGACCTACGAGCAGTACTTC CATSRDRVRTYEQYF NA TRBJ2-7 few TRBV15
TGCGCCAGCAGCCAAGATCTCGCCCAGGGAGCGGGGGCTTACTCCTACGAGCAGTACTTC CASSQDLAQGAGAYSYEQYF TRBD2 TRBJ2-7 NA TRBV4-3
TGTGCCAGCGGAGGGAACATTCAGTACTTC CASGGNIQYF NA TRBJ2-4 few TRBV2
TGCAGTGCTAGAGATAATCCAGGTTTGGATGAGCAGTTCTTC CSARDNPGLDEQFF NA TRBJ2-1 NA TRBV20-1
TGTGCCAGCAGCTCCCGAGGGGACGCTAGTTACAATGAGCAGTTCTTC CASSSRGDASYNEQFF NA TRBJ2-1 few TRBV7-2
TGCAGTGCTATAGACACGACCAACTATGGCTACACCTTC CSAIDTTNYGYTF NA TRBJ1-2 few TRBV20-1
TGTGCCAGCAGTTCCGGGGTCCATGCGGGGTTTTCCCAGTTCTTC CASSSGVHAGFSQFF NA TRBJ2-1 NA TRBV6-2/TRBV6-3
TGCAGTGTCCCTTCGGTGGGGCGCGAGCAGTACTTC CSVPSVGREQYF NA TRBJ2-7 few TRBV20-1
TGTGCCAGCAGCTTAAAAGGGACCATACACCAGGGTAATAGCAATGAGCAGTACTTC CASSLKGTIHQGNSNEQYF NA TRBJ2-4 NA TRBV13
TGCAGTGCTGCCTGGGAGGGAATTGAATTC CSAAWEGIEF TRBD2 TRBJ2-7 NA TRBV20-1
TGTGCTAGTGGTTTGTGGGGAAATGGCTACACCTTC CASGLWGNGYTF NA TRBJ1-2 few TRBV12-5
TGTGCCAGCAGCTTTGACCAGCTGTATGGCTACACCTTC CASSFDQLYGYTF NA TRBJ1-2 NA TRBV7-9
TGTGCCAGCAGCGACCCCTACCGGGGGTACGGCTACACCTTC CASSDPYRGYGYTF NA TRBJ1-2 few TRBV11-1
TGTGCCAGCAGCGCTAGACAGGGTCGGCAAGAGACCCAGTACTTC CASSARQGRQETQYF TRBD1 TRBJ2-5 few TRBV11-3
TGTGCCACCAGCAGCGACAGGGGTCAGCCACAGTACTTC CATSSDRGQPQYF TRBD1 TRBJ2-5 NA TRBV15
TGTGCCACCAGCAGAGAGGCAGGGCGGGTCGGGCAAGAGACCCAGTACTATGGCTACACCTTC CATSREAGRVGQETQYYGYTF NA TRBJ1-2 NA TRBV15
TGTGCCAGCATCCCATCAGGGGTTAATGGCTACACCTTC CASIPSGVNGYTF NA TRBJ1-2 NA TRBV28
TGTGCCAGCAGCCCAGTCGGGGGGGCGATTCGGTGCTACGAGCAGTACTTC CASSPVGGAIRCYEQYF TRBD2 TRBJ2-7 NA TRBV7-2
TGTGCCAGCAGCTTAACAGGACTAGCGGGGAATGAGCAGTTCTTC CASSLTGLAGNEQFF TRBD2 TRBJ2-1 few TRBV7-3
TGTGCCAGCTCACCACCACAGGGGGGACAGTTCTTC CASSPPQGGQFF TRBD1 TRBJ2-1 NA TRBV18
TGTGCCACCAGTGATACGGACAGCCTGAGCTCCTACAATGAGCAGTTCTTC CATSDTDSLSSYNEQFF NA TRBJ2-1 few TRBV24-1
TGCAGTGCTAGAGATGATGTAGAAGGGGCGGGGGTTGAAAAACTGTTTTTT CSARDDVEGAGVEKLFF NA TRBJ1-4 once TRBV20-1
TGTGCCAGCAGCCTCCTACAGGGGGCTGAGGACGAGCAGTACTTC CASSLLQGAEDEQYF TRBD1 TRBJ2-7 few TRBV4-2
TGTGCCAGCAGCGCCTCCGGGACTAGCGGGGTTGAGACCCAGTACTTC CASSASGTSGVETQYF TRBD2 TRBJ2-5 few TRBV7-2
TGTGCCAGCAGTTACCTGGCTAGTACCTCCACAGATACGCAGTATTTT CASSYLASTSTDTQYF NA TRBJ2-3 NA TRBV6-5
TGTGCCAGAGTAGTGGGACCGTCCGGCGAGCAGTACTTC CARVVGPSGEQYF NA TRBJ2-7 few TRBV7-3
TGCAGCGTCCTAAGGGGGGGCTTGTACAATGAGCAGTTCTTC CSVLRGGLYNEQFF NA TRBJ2-1 NA TRBV29-1
TGTGCCAGCAGCTTCACTAGCGGGTCGAACAATGAGCAGTTCTTC CASSFTSGSNNEQFF TRBD2 TRBJ2-1 NA TRBV7-3
TGTGCCAGCGGGGAGACTTATCCGGACAGCAACACAGATACGCAGTATTTT CASGETYPDSNTDTQYF NA TRBJ2-3 NA TRBV12-3/TRBV12-4
TGTGCCAGCAGTCCCCCTCCGGCCGGGGAGGCTAACTATGGCTACACCTTC CASSPPPAGEANYGYTF NA TRBJ1-2 NA TRBV28
TGTGCCAGCATCAAGACAGGGGGCGAAGAGACCCAGTACTTC CASIKTGGEETQYF TRBD1 TRBJ2-5 once TRBV28
TGTGCCAGCCTAAGCCACCACACCGGGGAGCTGTTTTTT CASLSHHTGELFF NA TRBJ2-2 NA TRBV2
TGTGCCAGCAGCCCCGGAGTAGGGCGCTATGGCTACACCTTC CASSPGVGRYGYTF NA TRBJ1-2 NA TRBV7-2
TGTGCCAGCAGCCAAAGGACAGGGGGCTATCAGCCCCAGCATTTT CASSQRTGGYQPQHF TRBD1 TRBJ1-5 NA TRBV4-2
TGTGCCAGCAAAGTTTCAACAGGGAACGAGCAGTACTTC CASKVSTGNEQYF NA TRBJ2-7 once TRBV2
TGTGCCGGCTGCCTTACCCTCCGGAACCGGACTAATGAAAAACTGTTTTTT CAGCLTLRNRTNEKLFF NA TRBJ1-4 NA TRBV28
TGTGCCAGCAGTGAGATCACAGGGTTGGCTTTCTTT CASSEITGLAFF NA TRBJ1-1 few TRBV2
TGCGCCAGCAGCCAAGATGGGGGCGGGGCGGCAGATACGCAGTATTTT CASSQDGGGAADTQYF NA TRBJ2-3 NA TRBV4-3
TGTGTCAGCAGTTTAGCGGTGACTAGCGAAGAGACCCAGTACTTC CVSSLAVTSEETQYF TRBD2 TRBJ2-5 NA TRBV12-3/TRBV12-4
TGTGCCAGCAGCTTAGACCAGGGAGTCAATGAGCAGTTCTTC CASSLDQGVNEQFF NA TRBJ2-1 NA TRBV7-2
TGTGCCAGCAGCCCTTGGGACCGGCATGGCTACACCTTC CASSPWDRHGYTF NA TRBJ1-2 few TRBV7-9
TGTGCAAGTCGCCTTTGTGGACAGGGGGTTAACTACGAGCAGTACTTC CASRLCGQGVNYEQYF NA TRBJ2-7 NA TRBV12-2
TGTGCCAGCAGCCCGTTTGAAGGCAGCCGGTACACTGAAGCTTTCTTT CASSPFEGSRYTEAFF NA TRBJ1-1 few TRBV3-1
TGCGCCACCAAACGGGACATCGATTCCTATGGCTACACCTTC CATKRDIDSYGYTF NA TRBJ1-2 NA TRBV5-1
TGTGCCAGCAGCAAAGGACTAGCGGGGGTCTTCGTTCACTTC CASSKGLAGVFVHF TRBD2 TRBJ2-4 NA TRBV7-2
TGCAGTGCTAGAAGGTCCGGACCAGTCTACGAGCAGTACTTC CSARRSGPVYEQYF NA TRBJ2-7 NA TRBV20-1
TGTGCCAGCAGTATGGTAGGGGGGCTAGCCTACGAGCAGTACTTC CASSMVGGLAYEQYF NA TRBJ2-7 few TRBV6-1
TGCGTCAGCAGCTTATACTCAGGGAACGAGCAGTACTTC CVSSLYSGNEQYF NA TRBJ2-7 NA TRBV5-1
TGTGCCAGCAGGGTTGGGACAGGGGACGGCTACACCTTC CASRVGTGDGYTF TRBD1 TRBJ1-2 NA TRBV2
TGTGCCACCAGCAGAGATGGTCTAGGATCTGCGGGGGGCGTCTCCTACGAGCAGTACTTC CATSRDGLGSAGGVSYEQYF TRBD2 TRBJ2-7 NA TRBV15
TGCAGTGCTAGGTCCACAGGGAGAGGGAATGAAAAACTGTTTTTT CSARSTGRGNEKLFF NA TRBJ1-4 NA TRBV20-1
TGTGCCAGCAGCGGACGGACAGACCATAATGAAAAACTGTTTTTT CASSGRTDHNEKLFF NA TRBJ1-4 NA TRBV9
TGTGCCATCAGTAGAGGCCCAAGCCGGGAAAAACTGTTTTTT CAISRGPSREKLFF NA TRBJ1-4 NA TRBV10-3
TGTGCCAGCAGTGATACCCGGGACAGGCGGCCTCTCCCCTACGAGCAGTACTTC CASSDTRDRRPLPYEQYF TRBD1 TRBJ2-7 NA TRBV2
TGCAGTGCTCCTCGGGACGGCACAGATACGCAGTATTTT CSAPRDGTDTQYF NA TRBJ2-3 NA TRBV20-1
TGTGCCACCAGTGATCCCCGGACTAGTGGGAATGAGCAGTACTTC CATSDPRTSGNEQYF TRBD2 TRBJ2-5 NA TRBV24-1
TGTGCCAGCAGCCAAGATCCAATTGTGGCTCAAACCCCAGAGACCCAGTACTTC CASSQDPIVAQTPETQYF NA TRBJ2-5 few TRBV4-2
TGCGCCAGCAGCACCCACAGGGGGATTGAGACCCAGTACTTC CASSTHRGIETQYF TRBD1 TRBJ2-5 few TRBV4-3
TGTGCTACCAGCATATCAGGACAGAGCACAGATACGCAGTATTTT CATSISGQSTDTQYF NA TRBJ2-3 NA TRBV15